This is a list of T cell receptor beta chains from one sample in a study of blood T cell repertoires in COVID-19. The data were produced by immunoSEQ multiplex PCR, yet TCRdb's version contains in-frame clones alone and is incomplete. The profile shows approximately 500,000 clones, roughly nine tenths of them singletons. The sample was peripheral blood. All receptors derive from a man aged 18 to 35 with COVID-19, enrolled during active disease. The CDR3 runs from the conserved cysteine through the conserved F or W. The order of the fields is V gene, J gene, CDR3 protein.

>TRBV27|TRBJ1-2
CASSLSMWGQGRDGYTF
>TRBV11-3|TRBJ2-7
CASSLGGQSSYEQYF
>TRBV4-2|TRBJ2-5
CASSQESSGNQETQYF
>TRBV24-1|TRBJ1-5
CATSDRTEGNQPQHF
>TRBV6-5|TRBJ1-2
CASRPQGSTPGGYTF
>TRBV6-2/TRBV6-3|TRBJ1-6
CASSGTLDRGPNSPLHF
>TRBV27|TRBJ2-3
CASSASAGLAGGTDTQYF
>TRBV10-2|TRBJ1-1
CASSRVEGVWEAFF
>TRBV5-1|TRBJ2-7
CASSLGRLDEQYF
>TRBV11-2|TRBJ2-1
CASSLRAALGGGRREQFF
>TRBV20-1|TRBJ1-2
CSASLGRTGDGYTF
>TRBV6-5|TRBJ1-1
CASSYRRAANTEAFF
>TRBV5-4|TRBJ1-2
CASSLERAGGYTF
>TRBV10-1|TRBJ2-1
CASSDTPVDNEQFF